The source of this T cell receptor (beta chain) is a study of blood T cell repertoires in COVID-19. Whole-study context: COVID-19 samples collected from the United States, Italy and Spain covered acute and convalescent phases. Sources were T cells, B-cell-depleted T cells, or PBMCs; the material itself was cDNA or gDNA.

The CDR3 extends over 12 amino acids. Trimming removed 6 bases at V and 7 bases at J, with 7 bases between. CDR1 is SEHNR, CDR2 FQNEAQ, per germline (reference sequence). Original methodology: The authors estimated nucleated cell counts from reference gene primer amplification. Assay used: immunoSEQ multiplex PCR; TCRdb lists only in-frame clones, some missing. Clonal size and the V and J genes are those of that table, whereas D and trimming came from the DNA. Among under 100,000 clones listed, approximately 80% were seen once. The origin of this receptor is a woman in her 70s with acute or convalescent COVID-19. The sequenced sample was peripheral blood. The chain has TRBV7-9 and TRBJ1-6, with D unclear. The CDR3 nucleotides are TGTGCCAGCAGGGTGAGCAATTCACCCCTCCACTTT. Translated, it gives CASRVSNSPLHF.